This T cell receptor beta chain was profiled in a study of monozygotic twins with inflammatory bowel disease. Findings of the study overall: Twin pairs that were concordant did not differ from discordant pairs in repertoire similarity, possibly from limited power. Healthy co-twins had higher TCRbeta inverse Simpson diversity than their IBD twins.

Used for each TCR library was 3500 ng of total RNA. TCRdb re-called the 5' RACE reads and catalogs CDR3 proteins one per entry, DNA excluded. Recorded here are a few hundred thousand distinct CDR3 sequences; the top ten clones represent roughly 5.3%. On this clonotype: Its antigen remains unknown.

This TCR was recovered from a human donor with ulcerative colitis or Crohn's disease, or a healthy co-twin of an affected twin (not recorded which). The sequenced material came from blood.

The CDR3 region is CASSTHRDRAETQYF. The genes are TRBV6-1 and TRBJ2-5; absent DNA, TCRdb's TRBD1 call cannot be checked. This CDR3 has 15 amino acids. Looked up from germline, CDR1 is MNHNS and CDR2 is SASEGT.